This T cell receptor (beta chain) was sequenced for a study of technical replicates of blood from several donors. CDR1 and CDR2 (germline): SGHNT, YENEEA. V was pared by 5 bases and J by 5 bases, with 12 bases between. This CDR3 has 13 residues. Generated by immunoSEQ multiplex PCR, the TCRdb table keeps only in-frame clones and is missing some. This sample has approximately 81,000 clones, with 96% found just once. What was sequenced was T cells isolated from PBMCs. V is TRBV11-3 and J is TRBJ1-1, with D perhaps TRBD1 (5 bases). This clonotype was sampled from a human donor in good health. The CDR3 is CASSLGQGTEAFF. The DNA of the CDR3 is TGTGCCAGCAGCCTTGGTCAGGGAACTGAAGCTTTCTTT.